These 28 T cell receptor beta chains share one sample of origin, sequenced in a study of CD8 T cells in Susac syndrome. Roughly 0.5 to 1 ug RNA was reverse transcribed with random hexamers. Using its own MiXCR run on the immunoSEQ multiplex PCR reads, TCRdb lists one record per CDR3 protein. The data contain fewer than 200,000 distinct CDR3 sequences, roughly 95% of them seen just once; the ten biggest clones take up 0.085% to 0.11%. Sequencing used CD4+ T cells from PBMCs. The receptor source for this set is a human donor in good health.

The chain uses TRBV29-1 and TRBJ2-3, with 9 bases matching TRBD1. V shed 7 bases, J shed 6 bases, and the junction held 11 bases outside the gene matches. The CDR3 contains 14 residues. In germline, CDR1 is SQVTM, CDR2 ANQGSEA. CDR3 coding DNA: TGCAGCGCCCAGAGACAGGGGGTTGAGGATACGCAGTATTTT. This sequence encodes CSAQRQGVEDTQYF.

The chain joins TRBV5-1 to TRBJ2-1; D is unclear. CDR3 size: 13 residues. The germline V gene has CDR1 SGHRS and CDR2 YFSETQ. With 4 bases removed from V and 6 bases from J, the gap between germline ends came to 11 bases. The CDR3 protein is CASSPSRANEQFF. The CDR3 bases are TGCGCCAGCAGCCCTAGTAGGGCCAATGAGCAGTTCTTC. Full variable domain (missing parts from reference TRBV5-1 and TRBJ2-1): KAGVTQTPRYLIKTRGQQVTLSCSPISGHRSVSWYQQTPGQGLQFLFEYFSETQRNKGNFPGRFSGRQFSNSRSEMNVSTLELGDSALYLCASSPSRANEQFFGPGTRLTVL.

The V and J genes are TRBV24-1 and TRBJ2-5, with 9 nucleotides matching TRBD1. This CDR3 is 16 amino acids long. Germline V gene sequence: CDR1 KGHDR, CDR2 SFDVKD. After removal of 0 bases from V and 4 bases from J, the junction contained 5 bases not matched to a gene. In DNA form, the CDR3 reads TGTGCCACCAGTGATTTGGGGACAGGGCGGGGAGAGACCCAGTACTTC. Its protein product is CATSDLGTGRGETQYF.

The V gene is TRBV20-1, the J gene TRBJ2-1; 7 bases are shared with TRBD2. The CDR3 loop spans 15 amino acids. Germline CDR1 and CDR2: DFQATT and SNEGSKA (reference sequence). V lost 1 base, J lost 5 bases, and 8 bases stayed unmatched. CDR3 DNA: TGCAGTGCTAGAGCGGCGGGAGTAGTCCACAATGAGCAGTTCTTC. Protein product: CSARAAGVVHNEQFF.

V is TRBV30 and J is TRBJ2-1; D not certain. The CDR3 is made up of 12 amino acids. Germline CDR1 is GTSNPN and CDR2 is SVGIG (reference sequence). V lost 0 bases, J lost 6 bases, and 6 bases lay in between. The CDR3 DNA is TGTGCCTGGAGTGTTTGGGGCAATGAGCAGTTCTTC. This encodes CAWSVWGNEQFF.

The chain uses TRBV7-2 and TRBJ2-1, with 13 positions matching TRBD2. This CDR3 is 14 amino acids long. V lost 5 bases and J lost 15; bases outside the gene matches: 10. Looked up from germline, CDR1 is SGHTA and CDR2 is FQGNSA. The CDR3 DNA is TGTGCCAGCAGCCCGGGGACTAGCGGGGCTCGCATGTTCTTC. Its protein product is CASSPGTSGARMFF.

This clonotype has a single count. V and J are TRBV6-5 and TRBJ2-3, with 7 positions matching TRBD2. The CDR3 contains 16 residues. CDR1 MNHEY and CDR2 SVGAGI come from the germline V gene. V dropped 0 bases and J dropped 1; count of bases not matched to a gene: 4. In nucleotides, the CDR3 is TGTGCCAGCAGTTACTCTTGGCTAGCGGGCACAGATACGCAGTATTTT. Encoded protein: CASSYSWLAGTDTQYF.

The rearrangement uses TRBV5-6 and TRBJ2-2; 8 bases are a match to TRBD2. V dropped 9 bases and J dropped 6; count of bases not matched to a gene: 7. The germline gives CDR1 SGHDT, CDR2 YYEEEE. The CDR3 loop spans 13 amino acids. This CDR3 is CATAAGVSGELFF. In DNA form, the CDR3 reads TGTGCCACTGCAGCGGGAGTGTCCGGGGAGCTGTTTTTT.

The J gene is TRBJ1-2, the V gene TRBV6-6; D gene uncertain. V lost 8 bases and J 4 bases, leaving 20 bases between the germline ends. Looked up from germline, CDR1 is MNHNY and CDR2 is SVGAGI (reference sequence). This CDR3 has 15 amino acids. CDR3 in amino acids: CASSVESVTVYGYTF. CDR3 in DNA: TGTGCCAGCTCCGTAGAGTCAGTGACGGTCTATGGCTACACCTTC.

The chain couples TRBV6-2 or TRBV6-3 to TRBJ1-1; a weak D match, TRBD1 (5 bases). V was shortened by 6 bases and J by 2 bases, with 13 bases between the two germline ends. Germline lookup yields CDR1 MNHEY and CDR2 SVGEGT. CDR3 length equals 14 residues. CDR3 protein: CASSPGRYNTEAFF. CDR3 bases: TGTGCCAGCAGCCCGGGACGGTATAACACTGAAGCTTTCTTT.

This sequence joins TRBV6-2 or TRBV6-3 and TRBJ2-2; 9 positions agree with TRBD1. CDR3 length: 14 amino acids. Germline V gene lookup returns CDR1 MNHEY and CDR2 SVGEGT. The V and J ends lost 7 bases and 5 bases, in that order; junction bases with no gene match: 5. The CDR3 sequence: CASTGTGRTGELFF. The CDR3 DNA sequence: TGTGCCAGCACAGGGACAGGGAGAACCGGGGAGCTGTTTTTT.

DNA of the CDR3: TGTGCCAGCAGTTCATTGACAGGGGGTTTAGGGGAGACCCAGTACTTC. Protein sequence: CASSSLTGGLGETQYF. The V and J genes are TRBV27 and TRBJ2-5; 9 bases fit TRBD1. The V segment lost 4 bases and the J segment 5 bases; nucleotides outside the gene matches: 11. Per germline, CDR1 MNHEY and CDR2 SMNVEV (reference sequence). CDR3 length equals 16 residues.

The chain employs TRBV7-2 and TRBJ2-6; tentatively, D is TRBD2 (5 bases). The V gene lost 1 base and the J gene lost 2 bases, with 9 bases spanning the gap. In germline, CDR1 is SGHTA, CDR2 FQGNSA. The CDR3 has 16 residues. The CDR3 loop is CASSLDGIAGANVLTF. Written as DNA, the CDR3 is TGTGCCAGCAGCTTAGACGGGATCGCTGGGGCCAACGTCCTGACTTTC.

The table lists this clonotype with a count of one. The chain links TRBV5-1 to TRBJ2-5; D is possibly TRBD1 or TRBD2 (5 bases each). The CDR3 has 14 amino acids. V was pared by 3 bases and J by 9 bases, with 18 bases between. Germline V gives CDR1 SGHRS, CDR2 YFSETQ. In DNA, the CDR3 is TGCGCCAGCAGCTCCGGGACCGTCCTGGGGGCCCAGTACTTC. Protein sequence: CASSSGTVLGAQYF.

The chain couples TRBV5-1 to TRBJ2-3, with 10 bases that match TRBD2. The CDR3 totals 15 residues. CDR1 and CDR2 from the germline V gene are SGHRS and YFSETQ. V lost 3 bases, J lost 6 bases, and 7 bases stayed unmatched. As DNA, the CDR3 is TGCGCCAGCAGCTGGGATCTAGCGGGAGTGGATACGCAGTATTTT. Translation gives CASSWDLAGVDTQYF.

This chain links TRBV7-9 with TRBJ2-2, with D uncertain. The CDR3 is 15 amino acids. V was shortened by 3 bases and J by 5 bases, with 13 bases between the two germline ends. Looked up from germline, CDR1 is SEHNR and CDR2 is FQNEAQ (reference sequence). The CDR3 region is CASSLSQAGTGELFF. CDR3 DNA: TGTGCCAGCAGCTTGAGCCAGGCCGGGACCGGGGAGCTGTTTTTT.

The chain couples TRBV24-1 to TRBJ2-1; no reliable D call. The germline gives CDR1 KGHDR, CDR2 SFDVKD. The CDR3 sequence is 11 residues long. Trimming stripped 1 base from V and 9 bases from J, with 3 bases between. The CDR3 region is CATSDFGEQFF. CDR3 sequence (DNA): TGTGCCACCAGTGATTTCGGTGAGCAGTTCTTC.

The rearrangement joins TRBV30 to TRBJ2-7; D not resolved. Trimming cost V 0 bases and J 6 bases, with 6 bases left between them. The germline gives CDR1 GTSNPN, CDR2 SVGIG (reference sequence). The CDR3 totals 11 residues. CDR3 DNA: TGTGCCTGGAGTGTAGTGAGCGAGCAGTACTTC. Protein: CAWSVVSEQYF.

V usage is TRBV24-1 and J usage is TRBJ2-1, with 8 bases that match TRBD2. Germline CDR1 and CDR2: KGHDR and SFDVKD. J gave up 2 bases and V 4 bases, and 6 bases lay outside the gene matches. CDR3 length: 16 amino acids. Here the CDR3 DNA reads TGTGCCACCAGTGACCTTAGCGGGACCCCCTACAATGAGCAGTTCTTC. Protein sequence: CATSDLSGTPYNEQFF.

The V gene is TRBV28, the J gene TRBJ2-1; D may be TRBD1 (6 bases). The CDR3 consists of 11 residues. Germline V CDR1 and CDR2: MDHEN, SYDVKM. Trimming left V 3 bases short and J 11 bases short, with 8 bases between. CDR3 in amino acids: CASSFRDKQFF. CDR3 nucleotides: TGTGCCAGCAGTTTCCGGGACAAGCAGTTCTTC. Variable domain in full (rest from reference TRBV28 and TRBJ2-1): DVKVTQSSRYLVKRTGEKVFLECVQDMDHENMFWYRQDPGLGLRLIYFSYDVKMKEKGDIPEGYSVSREKKERFSLILESASTNQTSMYLCASSFRDKQFFGPGTRLTVL.

This chain joins TRBV29-1 and TRBJ1-1; D unresolved. The V end lost 4 bases, the J end lost 1 base, and 10 bases lay between the germline ends. Germline loops: CDR1 SQVTM, CDR2 ANQGSEA. The CDR3 totals 13 residues. CDR3 residues: CSVVRGANTEAFF. CDR3 bases: TGCAGCGTTGTTCGGGGAGCGAACACTGAAGCTTTCTTT.

For the CDR3, the DNA is TGTGCCAGCAGCTTAATAGGGGGCTACCACGAGCAGTACTTC. Amino acid sequence: CASSLIGGYHEQYF. V usage is TRBV11-1 and J usage is TRBJ2-7, with TRBD1 matching 7 bases. Germline assignment: CDR1 SGHAT and CDR2 FQDESV (reference sequence). This CDR3 is 14 amino acids long. V lost 2 bases, J lost 5 bases, and 6 bases stayed unmatched. The whole variable domain, filled in from reference TRBV11-1 and TRBJ2-7, reads EAEVAQSPRYKITEKSQAVAFWCDPISGHATLYWYRQILGQGPELLVQFQDESVVDDSQLPKDRFSAERLKGVDSTLKIQPAELGDSAMYLCASSLIGGYHEQYFGPGTRLTVT.

The chain uses TRBV30 and TRBJ1-5; unclear D gene. V shed 1 base and J shed 3 bases, with 7 bases lying between them. Germline loops: CDR1 GTSNPN, CDR2 SVGIG (reference sequence). The CDR3 is 13 residues long. DNA for the CDR3: TGTGCCTGGAGTGGGGATACCAATCAGCCCCAGCATTTT. This translates into CAWSGDTNQPQHF.

This chain joins TRBV30 and TRBJ2-7; 11 bases fit TRBD2. Per germline, CDR1 GTSNPN and CDR2 SVGIG (reference sequence). V lost 0 bases to trimming and J lost 0 bases; unmatched junction nucleotides: 7. The CDR3 extends over 17 amino acids. CDR3 DNA sequence: TGTGCCTGGAGTGTTTGGGTTACTAGCGGGAGCTCCTACGAGCAGTACTTC. Protein: CAWSVWVTSGSSYEQYF.

The rearrangement joins TRBV23-1 to TRBJ2-7; D ambiguous. TRBV23-1 is an ORF, with its function uncertain. The CDR3 is 16 residues long. V was cut by 1 base and J by 1 base, with 14 bases left in between. In nucleotides, the CDR3 is TGCGCCAGCAGTCAATGGGCCCCGGACGGGTCCTACGAGCAGTACTTC. Its protein is CASSQWAPDGSYEQYF.

This clonotype appeared a single time. The V and J genes are TRBV27 and TRBJ2-7; 9 bases fit TRBD2. The V gene end was trimmed by 3 bases and the J gene end by 4 bases; junction bases not matched to a gene: 1. The CDR3 runs 13 residues. Germline V CDR1 and CDR2: MNHEY, SMNVEV (reference sequence). The CDR3 reads CASSFLAGYEQYF. For the CDR3, the DNA is TGTGCCAGCAGTTTCCTAGCGGGGTACGAGCAGTACTTC.

The chain uses TRBV15 and TRBJ2-2; D uncertain. CDR3 size: 16 residues. V was trimmed by 1 base and J by 1 base, leaving 10 bases between them. Germline V gene data show CDR1 as LNHNV and CDR2 as YYDKDF (reference sequence). The CDR3 protein is CATSRGTPGNTGELFF. In DNA, the CDR3 is TGTGCCACCAGCAGAGGCACCCCAGGGAACACCGGGGAGCTGTTTTTT.

This clonotype was observed once. The chain has TRBV21-1 and TRBJ2-7; the D call TRBD2 from the table was never checked on the DNA. TRBV21-1 is marked as a pseudogene. The length of the CDR3 is 18 residues. CDR3 sequence: CASSKAGAESGRGYEQYF. The DNA of the CDR3 is TGTGCCAGCAGCAAGGCAGGGGCAGAAAGCGGGAGGGGGTACGAGCAGTACTTC.